Sequencing of this T cell receptor beta chain was carried out in a study of glioma-infiltrating T cells. Overall study: Glioblastomas were WHO grade IV, sampled at first diagnosis; low-grade were grade II. Presurgical dexamethasone in glioma patients lasted six or fewer days. Sequencing aimed for roughly 4.5- to 11-fold coverage of 750,000 to 1,000,000 peripheral T cells.

The iRepertoire nested amplicon-rescue multiplex PCR amplified TCR alpha and beta CDR3s from RNA. MiXCR, applied by TCRdb to the multiplex PCR reads, yields one record per CDR3 protein. The sample comprises about 380,000 distinct CDR3 sequences, around 45% of which are singletons, and 12% rests with the top ten. General study findings and limits: Tissue-blood divergence was below expectation in non-neoplastic patients, above in gliomas.

Only a few counts were recorded for this clonotype. Its antigen is unidentified. V lost 4 bases to trimming and J lost 0 bases, with 7 bases between them. In germline, CDR1 is ENHRY, CDR2 SYGVKD. This CDR3 comprises 14 residues. The clonotype comes from a human donor with low-grade glioma or glioblastoma, undergoing nonglioma brain surgery, or in good health (not recorded which). The chain carries TRBV10-3 and TRBJ1-5; D unresolved. The sequenced sample consisted of glioma tissue, nonneoplastic brain tissue, or PBMCs (not recorded which). This CDR3 is CAISAQFSNQPQHF. CDR3 in DNA: TGTGCCATCAGTGCACAGTTTAGCAATCAGCCCCAGCATTTT.